This TCR beta chain emerged from a study of response to subunit inactivated influenza vaccine. Whole-study results and caveats: Researchers suggested that each seasonal influenza vaccination recruits few new T cells.

TCRdb called the RT-PCR reads again in MiXCR, with one record for every CDR3 protein. The table records 610,000 or so distinct CDR3 sequences, about 14% of them present only once. This CDR3 contains 14 residues. V gave up 6 bases and J gave up 5 bases; unmatched junction bases: 9. This clonotype was counted many times. Its target is unknown. This specimen was PBMCs from blood, taken 11 to 12 days after vaccination. The TCR originated in a man in his fifties who received an inactivated influenza vaccine. The chain combines TRBV12-3 or TRBV12-4 with TRBJ1-2, with 7 bases lining up with TRBD1. CDR3: CASSPRQGNYGYTF. For the CDR3, the DNA is TGTGCCAGCAGCCCCCGACAGGGAAATTATGGCTACACCTTC.